These 23 T cell receptor beta chains were all obtained from the same sample, sequenced in a study of human T cells and chemical hapten exposure. Individual cDNA molecules in this library carried unique molecular identifiers. TCRdb used MiXCR to reprocess the reads, holding one entry per CDR3 protein. The sample holds fewer than 350 distinct CDR3 sequences; around 97% are singletons and the top ten take 8.5% to 10%. The sample's treatment: therapeutic diphenylcyclopropenone sensitization with weekly scalp DPC. The sequenced sample was whole blood, obtained before DPC sensitization or 2, 6, or about 24 weeks after (not recorded which). These receptors were collected from an adult with alopecia areata. Some clones in this sample may be carry-over from other donors' samples. This table probably holds off-target reads from a library built for another chain.

The genes are TRBV28 and TRBJ1-3; D not certain. CDR3 size: 15 residues. Germline V CDR1 and CDR2: MDHEN, SYDVKM. Trimming took 0 bases from V and 0 from J, leaving 6 bases between them. The DNA of the CDR3 is TGTGCCAGCAGTTTATGGGCAGCCTCTGGAAACACCATATATTTT. Amino acids: CASSLWAASGNTIYF.

The chain recombines TRBV12-3 or TRBV12-4 with TRBJ2-2; D is ambiguous. There are 11 residues in the CDR3. Trimming cost V 6 bases and J 6 bases, with 5 bases left between them. CDR3 in DNA: TGTGCCAGCAGGAGTCCCGGGGAGCTGTTTTTT. Its translation is CASRSPGELFF.

The V and J genes are TRBV12-3 or TRBV12-4 and TRBJ1-2; TRBD1 might be the D (6 bases). The V end lost 6 bases, the J end lost 4 bases, and 12 bases lay between the germline ends. The CDR3 is made up of 13 amino acids. CDR3 loop: CASSNGQFYGYTF. Here the CDR3 DNA reads TGTGCCAGCAGCAATGGACAGTTCTATGGCTACACCTTC.

The chain is built from TRBV24-1 and TRBJ2-7; no definite D call. The CDR3 is made up of 14 amino acids. V was cut by 2 bases and J by 3 bases, with 10 bases left in between. Germline CDR1 KGHDR, CDR2 SFDVKD. The CDR3 DNA sequence: TGTGCCACCAGTGATTCCGGCCTGGGCTACGAGCAGTACTTC. Translating it yields CATSDSGLGYEQYF.

The chain has TRBV5-4 and TRBJ2-3; D is unresolved. Trimming removed 2 bases from V and 2 bases from J, with 9 bases in between. Germline CDR1 is SGHNT and CDR2 is YYREEE (reference sequence). The CDR3 covers 14 residues. CDR3: CASSLDRYTDTQYF. DNA of the CDR3: TGTGCCAGCAGCTTAGACCGTTACACAGATACGCAGTATTTT.

This clonotype was observed once. The CDR3 DNA is TGTGCCAGCAGTGTCCTACATAGCAATCAGCCCCAGCATTTT. Protein sequence: CASSVLHSNQPQHF. The genes are TRBV6-1 and TRBJ1-5; D gene uncertain. Trimming pared 4 bases from V and 0 bases from J, leaving 7 bases between. The CDR3 has 14 residues. Germline V gene sequence: CDR1 MNHNS, CDR2 SASEGT.

The chain carries TRBV20-1 and TRBJ2-4; 15 positions match TRBD2. Germline V gene data show CDR1 as DFQATT and CDR2 as SNEGSKA (reference sequence). CDR3 length: 16 residues. J lost 3 bases, V lost 5 bases, and 5 bases had no gene match. The CDR3 bases are TGCAGTGCTGGGACTAGCGGGAGGACGGGCAAAAACATTCAGTACTTC. This translates into CSAGTSGRTGKNIQYF.

The chain combines TRBV5-5 with TRBJ2-5; no clear D. Germline V gene sequence: CDR1 SGHKS, CDR2 YYEKEE (reference sequence). CDR3 length: 14 residues. V was trimmed by 2 bases and J by 1 base, leaving 9 bases between them. The CDR3 DNA reads TGTGCCAGCAGCTTTGAAGTACTCCAAGAGACCCAGTACTTC. It encodes CASSFEVLQETQYF.

The chain recombines TRBV5-1 with TRBJ1-1; the D is unclear. The V gene lost 5 bases and the J gene lost 4 bases, with 12 bases spanning the gap. Germline lookup yields CDR1 SGHRS and CDR2 YFSETQ. The CDR3 consists of 13 residues. CDR3 amino acids: CASSFEGITEAFF. The CDR3 DNA reads TGCGCCAGCAGTTTTGAGGGAATCACTGAAGCTTTCTTT.

This chain links TRBV7-3 with TRBJ2-1, with D perhaps given as TRBD1 or TRBD2 (5 bases each). CDR3 length: 16 amino acids. Germline lookup yields CDR1 SGHTA and CDR2 FQGTGA. Trimming removed 5 bases at V and 5 bases at J, with 19 bases between. The chain's CDR3 is CASSPSGDGPDNEQFF. The CDR3, as DNA: TGTGCCAGCAGCCCAAGTGGGGACGGGCCTGACAATGAGCAGTTCTTC.

This clonotype is a singleton in its sample. The chain joins TRBV6-1 to TRBJ2-7; D unresolved. Trimming left V 6 bases short and J 2 bases short, with 11 bases between. Per the germline V gene, CDR1 is MNHNS and CDR2 is SASEGT. This CDR3 region has 13 residues. The CDR3 loop reads CASRSSYAYEQYV. In DNA, the CDR3 is TGTGCCAGCAGAAGTTCATACGCCTACGAGCAGTACGTC.

The rearrangement links TRBV29-1 to TRBJ1-2, with a possible D match to TRBD1 (5 bases). CDR3 length equals 14 residues. V lost 1 base to trimming and J lost 2 bases, with 11 bases between them. Germline V gene data show CDR1 as SQVTM and CDR2 as ANQGSEA. The CDR3 region has the DNA TGCAGCGTTGAAGGGCGGGGGTTAAACTATGGCTACACCTTC. It translates to CSVEGRGLNYGYTF.

This chain connects TRBV28 to TRBJ1-2; weak D call: TRBD1 (5 bases). The CDR3 consists of 15 residues. V was shortened by 2 bases and J by 0 bases, with 10 bases between the two germline ends. The germline V gene encodes CDR1 MDHEN and CDR2 SYDVKM. The DNA for the CDR3 is TGTGCCAGCAGTTTAAACCCGGGGGCTAACTATGGCTACACCTTC. Encoded protein: CASSLNPGANYGYTF.

This sequence joins TRBV9 and TRBJ2-7; no clear D. This CDR3 is 14 amino acids long. Germline V gene lookup returns CDR1 SGDLS and CDR2 YYNGEE. V was pared by 0 bases and J by 0 bases, with 7 bases between. CDR3 region: CASSVGSSSYEQYF. The CDR3 bases are TGTGCCAGCAGCGTAGGCTCGAGCTCCTACGAGCAGTACTTC.

The chain has TRBV6-2 or TRBV6-3 and TRBJ2-1; D ambiguous. Germline CDR1 MNHEY, CDR2 SVGEGT. This CDR3 has 13 residues. Trimming left V 0 bases short and J 4 bases short, with 4 bases between. This CDR3 is CASSYSSYNEQFF. CDR3 nucleotide sequence: TGTGCCAGCAGTTACTCCTCTTACAATGAGCAGTTCTTC.

V usage is TRBV28 and J usage is TRBJ1-6, with a tentative D call TRBD1 (5 bases). Trimming stripped 7 bases from V and 11 bases from J, with 12 bases between. CDR1 is MDHEN, CDR2 SYDVKM, per germline. This CDR3 is 12 amino acids long. The CDR3 DNA reads TGTGCCAGCATTAGCCCGGGGGCACCCCTCCACTTT. Amino acid sequence: CASISPGAPLHF.

The chain joins TRBV11-2 to TRBJ2-2, with D possibly TRBD2 on 5 matching bases. The CDR3 is 17 amino acids. V dropped 0 bases and J dropped 1 base, with 12 bases sitting between them. CDR1 is SGHAT, CDR2 FQNNGV, per germline. In DNA, the CDR3 is TGTGCCAGCAGCTTAGAATTCCAAAGCGGGAACACCGGGGAGCTGTTTTTT. Translation gives CASSLEFQSGNTGELFF.

This rearrangement joins TRBV9 to TRBJ2-3, with 7 bases lining up with TRBD2. V dropped 1 base and J dropped 4; count of bases not matched to a gene: 6. CDR1 and CDR2 from the germline V gene are SGDLS and YYNGEE. The CDR3 extends over 15 amino acids. CDR3 amino acids: CASSVSGEVPDTQYF. In nucleotides, the CDR3 is TGTGCCAGCAGCGTAAGCGGGGAGGTGCCAGATACGCAGTATTTT.

The rearrangement uses TRBV12-3 or TRBV12-4 and TRBJ2-1; D is undetermined. Trimming pared 5 bases from V and 6 bases from J, leaving 14 bases between. CDR3 size: 14 residues. CDR3 nucleotides: TGTGCCAGCAGTCCGCCGAAGGATAGCAATGAGCAGTTCTTC. It yields the protein CASSPPKDSNEQFF.

This chain joins TRBV20-1 and TRBJ2-3; 8 bases agree with TRBD2. J was trimmed by 4 bases and V by 6 bases; bases with no gene match: 9. The CDR3 has 14 residues. Looked up from germline, CDR1 is DFQATT and CDR2 is SNEGSKA (reference sequence). CDR3 bases: TGCAGTGCCACTAGCGGCCTCACGCCAGATACGCAGTATTTT. Translation: CSATSGLTPDTQYF.

The chain is built from TRBV12-3 or TRBV12-4 and TRBJ2-6; possibly TRBD1 or TRBD2 for D (5 bases each). V was clipped by 4 bases and J by 1 base, with 8 bases between them. The CDR3 has 15 amino acids. CDR3: CASSYRRSGANVLTF. CDR3 coding DNA: TGTGCCAGCAGTTACAGGAGGTCTGGGGCCAACGTCCTGACTTTC.

The V call is TRBV6-2 or TRBV6-3, the J call TRBJ1-1; 7 bases match TRBD1. The CDR3 has 14 residues. With 6 bases clipped from V and 4 bases from J, the junction kept 8 bases outside the gene matches. Germline loops: CDR1 MNHEY, CDR2 SVGEGT. CDR3 bases: TGTGCCAGCAGCCTACAGGGGAAGGTCACTGAAGCTTTCTTT. It is translated as CASSLQGKVTEAFF.

The chain is built from TRBV21-1 and TRBJ2-3; no check of the table's D call, TRBD1, against the DNA was made. TRBV21-1 is a recognized pseudogene. The CDR3 consists of 16 residues. The CDR3, as DNA: TGTGCCAGCAGCACTACAAGGTGGACAGGGGGAGATACGCAGTATTTT. Protein sequence: CASSTTRWTGGDTQYF.